This record concerns one T cell receptor beta chain sequence. The CDR3 totals 17 residues. The germline gives CDR1 LNHDA, CDR2 SQIVND (reference sequence). The ends lost 4 bases at V and 4 bases at J; junction bases unmatched: 6. This record comes from a study of shared clonotypes between healthy human individuals. The repertoire was sequenced with immunoSEQ multiplex PCR; TCRdb's copy has only in-frame clones and lacks some. The sample lists some 530,000 clones, 81% occurring once. Each sample came from a Caucasian adult donor living in Nashville, Tennessee. This chain uses TRBV19 with TRBJ2-2; 13 bases map to TRBD2. The sample consisted of PBMCs. This TCR came from a woman aged 35 to 49 in good health. Some clones in this sample may be carry-over from other donors' samples. DNA for the CDR3: TGTGCCAGTAGTACACCGGGACTAGCGGGATTCACCGGGGAGCTGTTTTTT. It codes for CASSTPGLAGFTGELFF. Full variable domain (missing parts from reference TRBV19 and TRBJ2-2): DGGITQSPKYLFRKEGQNVTLSCEQNLNHDAMYWYRQDPGQGLRLIYYSQIVNDFQKGDIAEGYSVSREKKESFPLTVTSAQKNPTAFYLCASSTPGLAGFTGELFFGEGSRLTVL.